The clone carrying this T cell receptor (beta chain) occurred a few times. The antigen remains undetermined. The data were obtained in a study of identical twins. Each CDR3 protein gets one entry after TCRdb re-called the 5' RACE reads with MiXCR. The sample gives approximately 1.8 million distinct CDR3 sequences, around 33% of which show up once; less than 0.35% is in the top ten. Study results and caveats: There is a chance that invariant MAIT and iNKT cells partially muddied zero-insertion analyses. The study found that models underestimated out-of-frame TCR alpha sharing in monozygotic twins.

In germline, CDR1 is SSHAT, CDR2 FNYEAQ (reference sequence). The CDR3 has 11 amino acids. Sequences were obtained from cord blood. This chain links TRBV7-7 with TRBJ2-1; 7 positions match TRBD2. The origin of this receptor is a newborn girl in good health. In DNA, the CDR3 is TGTGCAGCGGGGCATACCAATGAGCAGTTCTTC. It is translated as CAAGHTNEQFF.